The clone carrying this TCR beta chain occurred many times. As yet, its antigen is unknown. These data come from a study of T cell repertoires in cytomegalovirus infection. Study context: Carrying CMV and the relevant HLA type showed in public TCR beta signatures. Study-level findings and limits: CMV-specific TCR beta clonotypes restricted by HLA-C were the ones dominating the ex vivo response.

Trimming stripped 5 bases from V and 4 bases from J, with 15 bases between. Germline V gene data show CDR1 as SGHTA and CDR2 as FQGNSA. The CDR3 has 15 residues. In TCRdb, the reads were re-called with MiXCR into one record per CDR3 protein. The sample lists about 260,000 distinct CDR3 sequences; roughly an eighth were seen once. This chain links TRBV7-2 with TRBJ2-1; no reliable D call. The source material was PBMCs. The receptor's source is a human donor in good health (CMV status not recorded). Some clones in this sample may be carry-over from other donors' samples. CDR3 loop: CASSRTWTAYNEQFF. Written as DNA, the CDR3 is TGTGCCAGCAGCCGAACCTGGACGGCTTACAATGAGCAGTTCTTC. The full variable domain, completed using reference TRBV7-2 and TRBJ2-1, is GAGVSQSPSNKVTEKGKDVELRCDPISGHTALYWYRQSLGQGLEFLIYFQGNSAPDKSGLPSDRFSAERTGGSVSTLTIQRTQQEDSAVYLCASSRTWTAYNEQFFGPGTRLTVL.